This is a list of T cell receptor beta chains from one sample in a study of shared clonotypes between healthy human individuals. Sequencing used immunoSEQ multiplex PCR; TCRdb keeps in-frame clones, though not all of them. The sample holds around 2.1 million clones, approximately 94% seen once. The sequenced sample consisted of naive CD8+ T cells from PBMCs. All receptors derive from a young man in good health. Some clones in this sample may be carry-over from other donors' samples. Each CDR3 is given with its conserved first and last residue. Each record gives: V gene, D gene, J gene, clone size, CDR3 DNA, CDR3 protein. D genes are given only for firm matches. Size is stated for part of the rows, as once, few or many counts, or as a class when the clone is expanded.

V: TRBV19
D: -
J: TRBJ2-7
size: -
DNA: TGTGCCAGTTCTAATCTGCGCTCCTACGAGCAGTACTTC
CDR3: CASSNLRSYEQYF

V: TRBV28
D: TRBD2
J: TRBJ2-7
size: -
DNA: TGTGCCAGTCTCGGGAGGGACCCTTCCTACGAGCAGTACTTC
CDR3: CASLGRDPSYEQYF

V: TRBV7-2
D: -
J: TRBJ2-2
size: -
DNA: TGTGCCAGCAGCTTTATCACCGGGGAGCTGTTTTTT
CDR3: CASSFITGELFF

V: TRBV27
D: -
J: TRBJ2-4
size: -
DNA: TGTGCCAGCAGTGCAGACCCCGGACAAGAGGAGTACTTC
CDR3: CASSADPGQEEYF

V: TRBV5-4
D: TRBD1
J: TRBJ1-1
size: -
DNA: TGTGCCAGCAGCTATCCGGGACAGGGGATTACTGAAGCTTTCTTT
CDR3: CASSYPGQGITEAFF

V: TRBV29-1
D: -
J: TRBJ2-7
size: -
DNA: TGCAGCGTTCTCGGAGACTCCTACGAGCAGTACTTC
CDR3: CSVLGDSYEQYF

V: TRBV4-1
D: -
J: TRBJ1-1
size: -
DNA: TGCGCCAGCAGCCAAGATCCGGAACAGGTCGGCGACACTGAAGCTTTCTTT
CDR3: CASSQDPEQVGDTEAFF

V: TRBV13
D: -
J: TRBJ1-4
size: once
DNA: TGTGCCAGCAGCTTACGGGGTCGTTTTGAAAAACTGTTTTTT
CDR3: CASSLRGRFEKLFF

V: TRBV6-1
D: TRBD2
J: TRBJ2-2
size: -
DNA: TGTGCCAGCAGTGGCCCTGGCGGGAGGGGGACCGGGGAGCTGTTTTTT
CDR3: CASSGPGGRGTGELFF

V: TRBV7-9
D: -
J: TRBJ2-7
size: -
DNA: TGTGCCAGCAGCTTAGGCAGGGGACGGGCAACAGCCTACGAGCAGTACTTC
CDR3: CASSLGRGRATAYEQYF

V: TRBV2
D: TRBD2
J: TRBJ2-7
size: -
DNA: TGTGCCAGCAGTGAAACGGCGGGAGTCTACGAGCAGTACTTC
CDR3: CASSETAGVYEQYF

V: TRBV28
D: -
J: TRBJ1-5
size: -
DNA: TGTGCCACCCAAATACAGACTAATCAGCCCCAGCATTTT
CDR3: CATQIQTNQPQHF

V: TRBV12-5
D: -
J: TRBJ1-5
size: few
DNA: TGTGCTAGTGGTTTCCCCGACAGAGGCAATCAGCCCCAGCATTTT
CDR3: CASGFPDRGNQPQHF

V: TRBV4-1
D: -
J: TRBJ2-1
size: -
DNA: TGCGCCAGCAGCCAAGACGGCAACTACAATGAGCAGTTCTTC
CDR3: CASSQDGNYNEQFF

V: TRBV19
D: -
J: TRBJ1-1
size: -
DNA: TGTGCCAGTAGTCGTGGGGTGAACACTGAAGCTTTCTTT
CDR3: CASSRGVNTEAFF

V: TRBV5-1
D: TRBD1
J: TRBJ1-2
size: -
DNA: TGCGCCAGCAGCCCCTTCGGACAGGATGTCACCTTC
CDR3: CASSPFGQDVTF

V: TRBV28
D: TRBD1
J: TRBJ2-7
size: -
DNA: TGTGCCAGCAATTTAAATCAGGGGGCTCTCTCCTACGAGCAGTACTTC
CDR3: CASNLNQGALSYEQYF

V: TRBV27
D: -
J: TRBJ1-4
size: few
DNA: TGTGCCAGCAGTTTGTGGGGCTCGGCTAATGAAAAACTGTTTTTT
CDR3: CASSLWGSANEKLFF

V: TRBV14
D: -
J: TRBJ1-1
size: -
DNA: TGTGCCAGCAGCCAAATAGGCGACGGGCCTGAAGCTTTCTTT
CDR3: CASSQIGDGPEAFF

V: TRBV28
D: -
J: TRBJ2-4
size: -
DNA: TGTGCCAGCAGTTTATCTGGGGGGAACATTCAGTACTTC
CDR3: CASSLSGGNIQYF

V: TRBV19
D: -
J: TRBJ2-7
size: -
DNA: TGTGCCAGTAGTGGGGTTCCCCAGACCTACGAGCAGTACTTC
CDR3: CASSGVPQTYEQYF

V: TRBV30
D: -
J: TRBJ2-5
size: -
DNA: TGTGCCTGGATGTGGGGCACGGAGACCCAGTACTTC
CDR3: CAWMWGTETQYF

V: TRBV11-2
D: -
J: TRBJ1-1
size: -
DNA: TGTGCCAGCACCCCCTCGAGAGGGCCGGCTTTCACTGAAGCTTTCTTT
CDR3: CASTPSRGPAFTEAFF

V: TRBV6-5
D: -
J: TRBJ2-2
size: once
DNA: TGTGCCAGCTTGGAGGCGCTTTACACCGGGGAGCTGTTTTTT
CDR3: CASLEALYTGELFF

V: TRBV7-3
D: -
J: TRBJ2-2
size: -
DNA: TGTGCCAGCAGCTTAATCGCGGGGGCGGCCGGGGAGCTGTTTTTT
CDR3: CASSLIAGAAGELFF

V: TRBV6-4
D: -
J: TRBJ2-3
size: -
DNA: TGTGCCAGCAGTGACCAATGGACGGGCACAGATACGCAGTATTTT
CDR3: CASSDQWTGTDTQYF

V: TRBV28
D: -
J: TRBJ2-7
size: -
DNA: TGTGCCAGCACACCGTCGATCTTTTCCTACGAGCAGTACTTC
CDR3: CASTPSIFSYEQYF

V: TRBV9
D: -
J: TRBJ2-2
size: -
DNA: TGTGCCAGCAGCGATCCCCGGGGGAACAGGATTAACACCGGGGAGCTGTTTTTT
CDR3: CASSDPRGNRINTGELFF

V: TRBV27
D: -
J: TRBJ2-7
size: -
DNA: TGTGCCAGCAGTACCTGGGACTCCTACGAGCAGTACTTC
CDR3: CASSTWDSYEQYF

V: TRBV28
D: -
J: TRBJ1-1
size: -
DNA: TGTGCCAGCATCATCCGGGGCAGCATGAACACTGAAGCTTTCTTT
CDR3: CASIIRGSMNTEAFF

V: TRBV29-1
D: TRBD2
J: TRBJ2-3
size: -
DNA: TGCAGCGGCCTAGCGGGAGTTGCAGATACGCAGTATTTT
CDR3: CSGLAGVADTQYF

V: TRBV7-9
D: TRBD1
J: TRBJ2-7
size: -
DNA: TGTGCCAGCAGCCGAACCGGACAGGGGGCGGCGGAGCAGTACTTC
CDR3: CASSRTGQGAAEQYF

V: TRBV19
D: -
J: TRBJ1-1
size: -
DNA: TGTGCCAGTAGTATCTCCACAAGGGTCCGCTTCGCTTTCTTT
CDR3: CASSISTRVRFAFF

V: TRBV11-2
D: TRBD2
J: TRBJ2-7
size: -
DNA: TGTGCCAGCAGCTTAGAGGCTAGCGGGAGCTACGAGCAGTACTTC
CDR3: CASSLEASGSYEQYF

V: TRBV27
D: -
J: TRBJ2-2
size: -
DNA: TGTGCCAGCAGTCTTTGGAACAACGCAGGCACCGGGGAGCTGTTTTTT
CDR3: CASSLWNNAGTGELFF

V: TRBV7-9
D: TRBD1
J: TRBJ1-1
size: -
DNA: TGTGCCAGCAGTTTCAGTCCGGACAGGGGCGAAGCTTTCTTT
CDR3: CASSFSPDRGEAFF

V: TRBV28
D: TRBD1
J: TRBJ2-7
size: -
DNA: TGTGCCAGCAGTTTACTTGCGCCTTTCGGACAGGGGTCTTCCTACGAGCAGTACTTC
CDR3: CASSLLAPFGQGSSYEQYF

V: TRBV7-9
D: -
J: TRBJ2-1
size: -
DNA: TGTGCCAGCAGGGTCAGACAAGACAATGAGCAGTTCTTC
CDR3: CASRVRQDNEQFF

V: TRBV5-1
D: TRBD1
J: TRBJ1-2
size: -
DNA: TGCGCCAGCAGACCTAGGGGGCAAATCTATGGCTACACCTTC
CDR3: CASRPRGQIYGYTF

V: TRBV7-2
D: -
J: TRBJ2-1
size: -
DNA: TGTGCCAGCAGCCTAGGACTTCCCAGCTCCTACAATGAGCAGTTCTTC
CDR3: CASSLGLPSSYNEQFF

V: TRBV28
D: -
J: TRBJ1-2
size: -
DNA: TGTGCCAGCAGTTTATCCCTCCGCCCCAAGGGCTATGGCTACACCTTC
CDR3: CASSLSLRPKGYGYTF

V: TRBV19
D: -
J: TRBJ1-1
size: -
DNA: TGTGCCAGTAGTCCCCCTGTGGAGGCCCGCACTGAAGCTTTCTTT
CDR3: CASSPPVEARTEAFF

V: TRBV11-2
D: -
J: TRBJ1-1
size: -
DNA: TGTGCCAGCAGCCCCACAGGATTTATGAACACTGAAGCTTTCTTT
CDR3: CASSPTGFMNTEAFF

V: TRBV6-5
D: -
J: TRBJ1-1
size: -
DNA: TGTGCCAGCAGCCCGCGTACAGGCACTGAAGCTTTCTTT
CDR3: CASSPRTGTEAFF

V: TRBV25-1
D: TRBD2
J: TRBJ2-2
size: -
DNA: TGTGCCAGCAGTGACGGGACTAGCGGGATATGGACCGGGGAGCTGTTTTTT
CDR3: CASSDGTSGIWTGELFF

V: TRBV30
D: TRBD2
J: TRBJ2-7
size: -
DNA: TGTGCCTTCCGTCCCGGGACTAGTAAGTACGAGCAGTACTTC
CDR3: CAFRPGTSKYEQYF

V: TRBV5-1
D: -
J: TRBJ2-7
size: -
DNA: TGCGCCAGCAGCCCCGCGTATGGGGCCCTATACGAGCAGTACTTC
CDR3: CASSPAYGALYEQYF

V: TRBV7-6
D: -
J: TRBJ2-7
size: -
DNA: TGTGCCAGCAGCTTAGGGGGGTGGACCGAGCAGTACTTC
CDR3: CASSLGGWTEQYF

V: TRBV28
D: -
J: TRBJ1-2
size: -
DNA: TGTGCCAGCAGTTCATCGGTGGGGACGAACTATGGCTACACCTTC
CDR3: CASSSSVGTNYGYTF

V: TRBV5-1
D: -
J: TRBJ2-7
size: -
DNA: TGCGCCAGCTACGGGGCTCCGTCCTACGAGCAGTACTTC
CDR3: CASYGAPSYEQYF

V: TRBV15
D: -
J: TRBJ2-3
size: -
DNA: TGTGCCACCAGCAGAGACCTCAGGGATACGCAGTATTTT
CDR3: CATSRDLRDTQYF

V: TRBV5-5
D: -
J: TRBJ1-2
size: -
DNA: TGTGCCAGCAGCTTGGTTCAGGGGCTTTATGGCTACACCTTC
CDR3: CASSLVQGLYGYTF

V: TRBV27
D: -
J: TRBJ1-2
size: -
DNA: TGTGCCAGCAGTTTATCTGGGGGCCCGAATGGCTACACCTTC
CDR3: CASSLSGGPNGYTF

V: TRBV7-9
D: -
J: TRBJ2-7
size: -
DNA: TGTGCCAGCAGCTTCGCCCCCGGAGGCTCCTACGAGCAGTACTTC
CDR3: CASSFAPGGSYEQYF

V: TRBV19
D: TRBD1
J: TRBJ1-1
size: -
DNA: TGTGCCAGTAGGGCCGGGACAGCGAACACTGAAGCTTTCTTT
CDR3: CASRAGTANTEAFF

V: TRBV5-6
D: TRBD2
J: TRBJ2-1
size: -
DNA: TGTGCCAGCAGACAATCTAGCGGAGCCTACAATGAGCAGTTCTTC
CDR3: CASRQSSGAYNEQFF

V: TRBV19
D: -
J: TRBJ1-1
size: -
DNA: TGTGCCAGTAGTATAGATCGGGAAGGGCCGGCTGAAGCTTTCTTT
CDR3: CASSIDREGPAEAFF

V: TRBV7-9
D: TRBD1
J: TRBJ1-4
size: -
DNA: TGTGCCAGCAGCAAAACCGGGACAGGGGTTGAAAAACTGTTTTTT
CDR3: CASSKTGTGVEKLFF

V: TRBV28
D: TRBD1
J: TRBJ2-7
size: -
DNA: TGTGCCAGCAGTAAGGACAGGGAAACCTACGAGCAGTACTTC
CDR3: CASSKDRETYEQYF